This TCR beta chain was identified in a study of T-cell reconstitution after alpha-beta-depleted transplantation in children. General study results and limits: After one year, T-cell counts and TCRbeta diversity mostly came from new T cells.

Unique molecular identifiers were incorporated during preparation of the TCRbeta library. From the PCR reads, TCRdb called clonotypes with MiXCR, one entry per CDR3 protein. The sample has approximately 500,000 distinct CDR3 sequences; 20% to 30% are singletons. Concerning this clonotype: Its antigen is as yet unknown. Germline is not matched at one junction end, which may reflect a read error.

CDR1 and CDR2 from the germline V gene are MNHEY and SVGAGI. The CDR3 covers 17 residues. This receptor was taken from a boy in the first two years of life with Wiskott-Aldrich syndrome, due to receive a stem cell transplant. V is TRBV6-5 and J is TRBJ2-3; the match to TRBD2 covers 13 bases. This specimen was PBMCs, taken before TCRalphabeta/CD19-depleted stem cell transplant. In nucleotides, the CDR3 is TGTGCCATCAGTTACCGCGGACTAGCGGGAGTGGGAGATACGCAGTATTTT. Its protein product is CAISYRGLAGVGDTQYF.